In its sample, the clone carrying this T cell receptor beta chain was seen a few times. Its antigen is not known. The CDR3 loop spans 17 amino acids. V was pared by 4 bases and J by 5 bases, with 14 bases of the junction left unmatched. Germline values: CDR1 SGDLS, CDR2 YYNGEE. Constant-segment primers and 5'RACE yielded cDNA libraries for TCR alpha and TCR beta, each carrying sample barcodes and UMIs. MiXCR, run by TCRdb on the 5' RACE reads, gives a single entry per CDR3 protein. The repertoire holds under 300,000 distinct CDR3 sequences, with 7.5% to 9.5% as singletons. This sample is part of a study of T-cell memory formation after mild COVID-19. In the study overall: Clusters of TCRs were largely donor specific. Notes on the study in general: Cross-reactive memory apparently joined, as some responding clones appeared in pre-infection memory. Second-wave clones with a day 37 peak had unconfirmed SARS-CoV-2 specificity.

The gene calls are TRBV9 and TRBJ2-5, with 10 positions matching TRBD2. The sample was PBMCs or a T cell subset sorted from them (not recorded which). The TCR sequence derives from a man aged 18 to 35 who had mild COVID-19 (a few samples of this study predate the infection). Cell type and time point are not known. CDR3 DNA sequence: TGTGCCAGCAGCTCACCCCAGCGGGGGGGTGCGCGGGAGACCCAGTACTTC. Translated, it gives CASSSPQRGGARETQYF.